Presented here are 6 T cell receptor beta chains from one specimen sequenced in a study of T-cell reconstitution after alpha-beta-depleted transplantation in children (dated by TCRdb to 2016 to 2017). The treatment or condition label, read with the paper, signifies: allogeneic hematopoietic cell transplantation with graft depleted of TCRalphabeta T cells and CD19 B cells. The library was generated by PCR. The data were produced on an Illumina HiSeq 2500. Molecular barcoding was employed in the preparation of TCR libraries, with unique molecular identifiers being used to normalize TCRbeta repertoire quantification. The public reads were run again by TCRdb, first through fastp at Q25 and then through MiXCR, and only productive beta chains were kept. Entries are consolidated by CDR3 protein sequence, retaining the most common genes and DNA. Counted in this sample were 700,000 to 950,000 distinct CDR3 sequences; approximately 15% of them appeared once. The top ten constitute roughly 5% of the sample.

Sequences were derived from PBMCs, mostly from graft donor cells, sampled 360 days after TCRalphabeta/CD19-depleted stem cell transplant. These receptors all stem from a male patient under 18 who had a stem cell transplant for acute lymphoblastic leukemia, so the T cells may come from the graft donor.

The chain is built from TRBV10-3 and TRBJ2-3; D possibly corresponds to TRBD1 (6 bases). This CDR3 has 13 amino acids. V gave up 6 bases and J gave up 1 base, with 8 bases separating them. CDR1 and CDR2 (germline): ENHRY, SYGVKD. CDR3 amino acids: CAISKGGTDTQYF. CDR3 nucleotide sequence: TGTGCCATCAGCAAGGGGGGCACAGATACGCAGTATTTT.

This clonotype was counted many times. The rearrangement joins TRBV5-4 to TRBJ2-5, with TRBD2 identical over 11 bases. J gave up 5 bases and V 1 base, and 7 bases lay outside the gene matches. The CDR3 spans 16 residues. Germline lookup yields CDR1 SGHNT and CDR2 YYREEE (reference sequence). This CDR3 reads CASSLLLAGGEETQYF. For the CDR3, the DNA is TGTGCCAGCAGCTTGCTGCTAGCGGGAGGTGAGGAGACCCAGTACTTC.

This clonotype was seen a handful of times. The chain couples TRBV5-1 to TRBJ2-5; D gene unclear. V lost 0 bases and J lost 3, with 12 bases in between. Germline V gene lookup returns CDR1 SGHRS and CDR2 YFSETQ. This CDR3 contains 15 residues. CDR3: CASSLARLYEETQYF. CDR3 DNA: TGCGCCAGCAGCTTGGCCAGGCTATACGAAGAGACCCAGTACTTC.

The chain has TRBV6-5 and TRBJ2-6; D is tentatively TRBD1 or TRBD2 (5 bases each). This CDR3 is built from 17 residues. Trimming left V 1 base short and J 0 bases short, with 10 bases between. Looked up from germline, CDR1 is MNHEY and CDR2 is SVGAGI. CDR3 amino acids: CASSYYGGGSGANVLTF. The CDR3 DNA sequence: TGTGCCAGCAGTTACTACGGTGGGGGCTCTGGGGCCAACGTCCTGACTTTC.

This clonotype was counted a few times. The chain combines TRBV4-1 with TRBJ1-2; D is unresolved. The CDR3 covers 16 residues. Trimming took 1 base from V and 2 from J, leaving 14 bases between them. CDR1 is MGHRA and CDR2 is YSYEKL in the germline V gene. The CDR3 here is CASSQGLHSPNYGYTF. In DNA form, the CDR3 reads TGCGCCAGCAGCCAAGGGCTACACAGCCCCAACTATGGCTACACCTTC.

V gene TRBV12-3 or TRBV12-4 combines with J gene TRBJ2-1, with D unclear. The CDR3 has 13 amino acids. The V end was cut by 8 bases, the J end by 9 bases, with 17 bases between. The CDR3 DNA follows: TGTGCCAGCGCTCCCAGGCAGGCCACTGAGCAGTTCTTC. Translated, it gives CASAPRQATEQFF.